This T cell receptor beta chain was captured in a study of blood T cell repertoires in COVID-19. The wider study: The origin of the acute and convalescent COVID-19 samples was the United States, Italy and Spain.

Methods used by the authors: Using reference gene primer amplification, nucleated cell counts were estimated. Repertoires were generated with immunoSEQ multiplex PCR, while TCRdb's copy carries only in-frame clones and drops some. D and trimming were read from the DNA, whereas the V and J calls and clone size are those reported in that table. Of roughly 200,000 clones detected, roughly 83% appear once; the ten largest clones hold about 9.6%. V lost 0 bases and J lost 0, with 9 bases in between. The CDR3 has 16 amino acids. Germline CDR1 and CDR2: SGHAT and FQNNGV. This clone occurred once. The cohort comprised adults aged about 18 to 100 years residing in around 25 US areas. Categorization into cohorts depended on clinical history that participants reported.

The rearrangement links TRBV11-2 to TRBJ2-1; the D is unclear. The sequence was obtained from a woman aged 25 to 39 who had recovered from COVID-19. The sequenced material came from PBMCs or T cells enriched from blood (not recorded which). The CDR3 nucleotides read TGTGCCAGCAGCTTAGATCCCCACAGCTCCTACAATGAGCAGTTCTTC. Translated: CASSLDPHSSYNEQFF.